This record looks at one T cell receptor (beta chain) sequence and its context. Its antigen target is currently unknown. No qualities accompany the bases; no much larger clone lies one base away. This entry is derived from a study of shared clonotypes between healthy human individuals (dated by TCRdb to 2019 to 2021). Turning to the overall study: The cohort included three men and a couple of women between 18 and 49 years of age. For each donor, CD4 naive and CD4 memory were each run on three plates, CD8 naive on two plates, and CD8 memory on one plate. To estimate repertoire size and how much clonotypes are shared between individuals, the study performed deep sequencing of blood TCR repertoires from a few healthy adults. To increase sequencing depth and limit assay-specific biases, different laboratories used diverse techniques to prepare libraries and sequence TCR repertoires. Leukapheresis yielded between about 0.94 and 8.9 billion PBMCs per donor.

Sequences GTSNPN (CDR1) and SVGIG (CDR2) are obtained from the germline V gene (reference sequence). The CDR3, cysteine through phenylalanine, is 13 amino acids long. The CDR3 DNA has 39 bases and is translated from base 1. Trimming removed 4 bases from V and 5 bases from J, leaving 14 bases between the germline ends. CD8 naive samples consisted of CD45RO-negative cells that were positively selected for CCR7, yielding a CD45RA+CCR7+ population without TemRA cells. Donors were healthy HIV-negative adults with no recently reported acute infections or vaccinations. Every donor was a Caucasian adult residing in Nashville, Tennessee, USA. Blood was collected by leukapheresis, and PBMCs were isolated by Ficoll-Histopaque density gradient centrifugation and then cryopreserved in liquid nitrogen vapor phase. Analytical flow cytometry was used to check the purity and quantity of every magnetically sorted T cell population. From each sorted fraction, genomic DNA was isolated and quantified by UV absorbance on a Nanodrop 2000c.

The investigation overall reported the following: Based on pairwise subsampling, the degree of clonotype sharing among donors was expected to be affected by sequencing depth. The genetic and exposure-history diversity represented was limited by the small number of donors. Sampling was limited to blood, and TCR repertoires in tissue likely differ from TCR repertoires in blood. Rarefaction of sorted-subset datasets indicated incomplete sequencing despite the large sequencing depth. Naive subsets generally had larger estimated clonotype richness than memory subsets did. Across a few donors, around 5% of naive CD4, approximately 3.6% of naive CD8, about 2% of memory CD4, and under 0.45% of memory CD8 clonotypes were shared. Compared with non-shared clonotypes, clonotypes shared by all four sorted-subset donors had higher generation probabilities.

Using the deep immunoSEQ assay, TCR CDR3 regions were amplified from genomic DNA by multiplex PCR. Extracted genomic DNA from each cell subset was distributed evenly across all wells of several immunoSEQ 96-well plates, and each plate was treated as a replicate. For sorted subsets, each replicate PCR was loaded with about 200 ng genomic DNA, equivalent to about 30,000 T cell genomes. Purified libraries were measured with a Qubit 3.0 fluorometer, size-checked on a Bioanalyzer 2100, and measured again with the KAPA Library Quantification kit. Every immunoSEQ 96-well plate was sequenced on a separate single-read 150-cycle Illumina NextSeq 550 flow cell. The paper's data handling went like this. The immunoSEQ output contained only junctional sequences without quality scores, so filtering could not match that applied to full-length reads. To assign V/J genes and CDR3, sequences were annotated against IMGT germline references using PyIR, a Python wrapper for IgBLAST v1.9. Reads were removed for weak V/J assignments (E-value above 1e-6), missing CDR3, stop codons, out-of-frame junctions, or ambiguous translated residues. V3J clonotypes were defined by identical inferred V gene, J gene, and CDR3 amino acid sequence. To compute the percentage overlap between repertoires, the number of shared unique clonotypes was divided by the size of the smaller repertoire. Repertoire richness was assessed with RTK rarefaction, the Chao1 estimator, and Recon v2.1 estimates of unobserved clonotypes. Generation probabilities for all TCRbeta clonotypes obtained by the gDNA method from a handful of donors were computed using OLGA. In TCRdb, the immuneACCESS table is reduced to in-frame sequences with V and J assigned. These tables do not hold every clone; where another copy was compared, an unresolved V gene accounts for under half, and the others remain unexplained. V and J calls and clone size come straight from that table; D and trimming were deduced from the DNA. The sample contains approximately 740,000 clones, 92% of them found a single time. About 25% of the sample is taken by the ten largest.

This TCR was recovered from a young man in good health. Sequenced: naive CD8+ T cells sorted from blood. In the paper's terms, the cell subset or site label means: CD45RA+CCR7+. The rearrangement joined TRBV30 to TRBJ1-2; the D gene cannot be resolved reliably. At the DNA level, the sequence is TGTGCCTGGACCCCTAGACTACGTTATGGCTACACCTTC. It codes for CAWTPRLRYGYTF.